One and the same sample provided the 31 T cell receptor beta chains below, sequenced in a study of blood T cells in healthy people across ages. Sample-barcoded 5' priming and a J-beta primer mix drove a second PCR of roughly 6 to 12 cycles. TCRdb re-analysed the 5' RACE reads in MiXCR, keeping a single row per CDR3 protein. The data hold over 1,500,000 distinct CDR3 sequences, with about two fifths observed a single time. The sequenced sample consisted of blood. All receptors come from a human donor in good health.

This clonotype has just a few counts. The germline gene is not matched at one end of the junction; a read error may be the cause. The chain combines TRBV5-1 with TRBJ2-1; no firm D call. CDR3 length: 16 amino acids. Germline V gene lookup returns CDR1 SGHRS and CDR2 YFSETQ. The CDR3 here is CASSLSRRSSYNKQFF. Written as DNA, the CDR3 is TGCGCCAGCAGCTTGTCACGGAGAAGCTCCTACAATAAGCAGTTCTTC.

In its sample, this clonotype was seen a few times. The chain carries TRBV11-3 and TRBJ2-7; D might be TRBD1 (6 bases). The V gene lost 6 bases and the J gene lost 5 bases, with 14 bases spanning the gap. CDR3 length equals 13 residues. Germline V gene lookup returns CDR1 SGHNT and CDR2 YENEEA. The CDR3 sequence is CASSSYPGDEQYF. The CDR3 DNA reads TGTGCCAGCAGTTCCTACCCAGGGGACGAGCAGTACTTC.

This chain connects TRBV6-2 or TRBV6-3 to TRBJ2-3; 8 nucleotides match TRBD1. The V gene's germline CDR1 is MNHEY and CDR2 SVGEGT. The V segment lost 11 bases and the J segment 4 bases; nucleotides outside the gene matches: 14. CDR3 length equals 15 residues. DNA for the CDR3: TGTGCCGGCACCTTCTCTTGGGACAGGTCAGATACGCAGTATTTT. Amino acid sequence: CAGTFSWDRSDTQYF.

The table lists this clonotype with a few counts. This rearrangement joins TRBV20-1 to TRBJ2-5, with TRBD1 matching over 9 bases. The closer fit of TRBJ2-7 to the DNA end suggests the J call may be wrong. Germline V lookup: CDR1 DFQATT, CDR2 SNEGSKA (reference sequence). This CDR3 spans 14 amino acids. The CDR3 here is CSATAGQGSGEQYF. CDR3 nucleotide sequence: TGCAGTGCAACGGCGGGACAGGGTTCCGGCGAGCAGTACTTC.

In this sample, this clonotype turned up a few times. The CDR3 here is CASSLRSGSGAAYEQYF. DNA of the CDR3: TGTGCCAGCAGCCTACGGTCCGGCTCAGGGGCCGCCTACGAGCAGTACTTC. The chain joins TRBV7-2 to TRBJ2-7; perhaps TRBD1 as D (6 bases). The CDR3 consists of 17 residues. CDR1 SGHTA and CDR2 FQGNSA come from the germline V gene. V shed 5 bases and J shed 2 bases, with 22 bases lying between them.

The CDR3 DNA reads as TGTGCCAGCAGCTTACAGCCGAACGCCGATCAGCCCCAGCATTTT. It specifies CASSLQPNADQPQHF. This rearrangement joins TRBV7-2 to TRBJ1-5; D is ambiguous. The germline V and J ends were trimmed by 2 bases and 5 bases, with 13 bases remaining between them. Germline V gives CDR1 SGHTA, CDR2 FQGNSA. This CDR3 comprises 15 residues.

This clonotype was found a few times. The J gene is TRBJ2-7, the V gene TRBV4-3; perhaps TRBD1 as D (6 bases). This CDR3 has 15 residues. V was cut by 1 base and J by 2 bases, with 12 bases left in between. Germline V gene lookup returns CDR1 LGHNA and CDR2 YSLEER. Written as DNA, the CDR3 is TGCGCCAGCAGCCAAGCGGCAGGGGCTGCCTACGAGCAGTACTTC. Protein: CASSQAAGAAYEQYF.

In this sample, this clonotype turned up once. This CDR3 is CASSQRGTAGIKHTF. The CDR3 region has the DNA TGCGCCAGCAGCCAGAGGGGGACGGCAGGGATAAAACACACCTTC. This chain uses TRBV4-3 with TRBJ1-2; perhaps TRBD1 as D (6 bases). V lost 3 bases to trimming and J lost 12 bases, with 23 bases between them. This CDR3 region has 15 residues. The germline V gene has CDR1 LGHNA and CDR2 YSLEER.

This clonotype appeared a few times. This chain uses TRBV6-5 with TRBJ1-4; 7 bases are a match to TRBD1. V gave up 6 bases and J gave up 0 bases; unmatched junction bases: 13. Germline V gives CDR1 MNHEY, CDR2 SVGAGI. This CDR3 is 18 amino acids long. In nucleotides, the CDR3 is TGTGCCAGCAGCCCAGGACAGGATCTTTCCTCAACTAATGAAAAACTGTTTTTT. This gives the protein CASSPGQDLSSTNEKLFF.

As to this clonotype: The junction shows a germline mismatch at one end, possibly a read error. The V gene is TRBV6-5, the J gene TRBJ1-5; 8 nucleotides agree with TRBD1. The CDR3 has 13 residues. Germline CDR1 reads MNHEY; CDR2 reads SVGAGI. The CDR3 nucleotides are TGTGCCAGCAGACGGGACAGGAATCGGCCCCAGCATTTT. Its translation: CASRRDRNRPQHF.

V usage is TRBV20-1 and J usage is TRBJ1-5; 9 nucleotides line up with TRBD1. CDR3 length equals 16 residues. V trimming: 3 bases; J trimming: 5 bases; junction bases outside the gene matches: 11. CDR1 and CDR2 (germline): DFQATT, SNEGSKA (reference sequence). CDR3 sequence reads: CSASAPGQGVHQPQHF. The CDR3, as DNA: TGCAGTGCTAGCGCTCCGGGACAGGGAGTTCATCAGCCCCAGCATTTT.

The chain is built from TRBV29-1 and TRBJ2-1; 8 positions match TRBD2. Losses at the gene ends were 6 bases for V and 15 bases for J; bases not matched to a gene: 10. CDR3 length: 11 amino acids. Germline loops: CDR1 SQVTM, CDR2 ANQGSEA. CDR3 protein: CSVTSGGFSFF. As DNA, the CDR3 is TGCAGCGTGACCAGCGGGGGATTCTCGTTCTTC.

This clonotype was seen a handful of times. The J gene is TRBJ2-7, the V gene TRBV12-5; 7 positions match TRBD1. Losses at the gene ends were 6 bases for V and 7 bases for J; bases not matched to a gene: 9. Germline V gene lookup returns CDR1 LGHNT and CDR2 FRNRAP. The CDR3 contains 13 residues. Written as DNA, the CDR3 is TGTGCTAGTGGGTCGACAGGGTTCCTAGAGCAGTACTTC. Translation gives CASGSTGFLEQYF.

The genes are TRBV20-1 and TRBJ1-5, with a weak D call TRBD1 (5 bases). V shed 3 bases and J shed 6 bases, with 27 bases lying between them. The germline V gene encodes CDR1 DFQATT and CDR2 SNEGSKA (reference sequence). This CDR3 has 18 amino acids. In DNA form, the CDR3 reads TGCAGTGCTAGCATCCCCAGTCGGGGGAGGAGAATGGGTCAGCCCCAGCATTTT. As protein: CSASIPSRGRRMGQPQHF.

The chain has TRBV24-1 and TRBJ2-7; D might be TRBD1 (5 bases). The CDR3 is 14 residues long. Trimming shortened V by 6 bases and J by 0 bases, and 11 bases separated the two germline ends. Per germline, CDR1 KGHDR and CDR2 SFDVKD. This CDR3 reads CATSPQGSSYEQYF. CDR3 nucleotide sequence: TGTGCCACCAGTCCGCAGGGAAGCTCCTACGAGCAGTACTTC.

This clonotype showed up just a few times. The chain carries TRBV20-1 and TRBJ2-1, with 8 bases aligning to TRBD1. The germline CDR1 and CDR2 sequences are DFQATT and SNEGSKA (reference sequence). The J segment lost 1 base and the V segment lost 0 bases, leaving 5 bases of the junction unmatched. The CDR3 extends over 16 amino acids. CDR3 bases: TGCAGTGCTAGAGATCAGAGGACAGGGTCCTACAATGAGCAGTTCTTC. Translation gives CSARDQRTGSYNEQFF.

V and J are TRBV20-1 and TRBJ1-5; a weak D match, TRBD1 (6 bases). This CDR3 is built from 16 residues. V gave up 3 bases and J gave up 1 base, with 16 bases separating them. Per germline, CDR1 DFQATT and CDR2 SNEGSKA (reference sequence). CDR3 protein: CSASRGGGRSNQPQHF. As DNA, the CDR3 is TGCAGTGCTAGTAGGGGAGGGGGTAGGAGCAATCAGCCCCAGCATTTT.

DNA of the CDR3: TGTGCCAGCAGTTTAGCGCATGAGACCCAGTACTTC. It encodes CASSLAHETQYF. The V call is TRBV12-3 or TRBV12-4, the J call TRBJ2-5; D is ambiguous. The CDR3 is 12 residues long. The V end was cut by 0 bases, the J end by 5 bases, with 4 bases between.

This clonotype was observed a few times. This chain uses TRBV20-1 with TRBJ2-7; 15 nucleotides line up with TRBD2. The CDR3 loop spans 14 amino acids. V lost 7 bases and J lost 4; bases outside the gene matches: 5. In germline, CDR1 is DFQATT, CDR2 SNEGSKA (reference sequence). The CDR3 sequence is CSVWTSGGDYEQYF. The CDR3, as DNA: TGCAGTGTATGGACTAGCGGGGGGGATTACGAGCAGTACTTC.

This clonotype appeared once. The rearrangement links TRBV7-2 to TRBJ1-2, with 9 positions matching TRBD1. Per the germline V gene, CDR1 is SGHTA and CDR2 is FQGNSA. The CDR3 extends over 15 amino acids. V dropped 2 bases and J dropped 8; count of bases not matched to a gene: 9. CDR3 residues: CASSLKTGGARGYTF. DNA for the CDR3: TGTGCCAGCAGCTTAAAAACAGGGGGCGCACGGGGCTACACCTTC. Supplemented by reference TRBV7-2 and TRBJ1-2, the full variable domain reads GAGVSQSPSNKVTEKGKDVELRCDPISGHTALYWYRQSLGQGLEFLIYFQGNSAPDKSGLPSDRFSAERTGGSVSTLTIQRTQQEDSAVYLCASSLKTGGARGYTFGSGTRLTVV.

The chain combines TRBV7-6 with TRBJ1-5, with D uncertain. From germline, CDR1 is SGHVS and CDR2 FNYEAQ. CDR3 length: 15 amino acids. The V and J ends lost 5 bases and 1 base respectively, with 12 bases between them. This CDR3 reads CASSKTDGSNQPQHF. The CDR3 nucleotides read TGTGCCAGCAGCAAAACGGATGGCAGCAATCAGCCCCAGCATTTT.

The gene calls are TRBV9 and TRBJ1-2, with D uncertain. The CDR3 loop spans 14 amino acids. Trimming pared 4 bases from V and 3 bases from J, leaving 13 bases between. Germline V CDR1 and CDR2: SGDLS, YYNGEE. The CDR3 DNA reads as TGTGCCAGCAGCCAAACGGAGGGTTACTATGGCTACACCTTC. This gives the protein CASSQTEGYYGYTF.

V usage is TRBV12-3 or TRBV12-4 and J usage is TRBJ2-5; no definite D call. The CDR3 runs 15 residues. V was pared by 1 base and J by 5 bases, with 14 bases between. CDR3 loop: CASSLGTHLRETQYF. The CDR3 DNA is TGTGCCAGCAGTTTAGGCACACACTTGCGGGAGACCCAGTACTTC.

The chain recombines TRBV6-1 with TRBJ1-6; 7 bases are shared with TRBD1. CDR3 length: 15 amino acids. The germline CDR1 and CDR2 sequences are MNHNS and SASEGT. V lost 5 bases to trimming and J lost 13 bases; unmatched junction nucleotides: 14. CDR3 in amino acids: CASSFTGATGSPLHF. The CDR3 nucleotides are TGTGCCAGCAGTTTCACAGGGGCTACGGGTTCCCCCCTCCACTTT.

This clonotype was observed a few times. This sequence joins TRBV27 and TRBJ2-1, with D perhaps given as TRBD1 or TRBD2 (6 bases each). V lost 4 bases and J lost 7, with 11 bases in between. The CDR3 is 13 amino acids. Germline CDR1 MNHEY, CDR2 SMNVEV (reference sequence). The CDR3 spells CASSSGARNEQFF. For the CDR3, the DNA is TGTGCCAGCAGTTCGGGGGCGCGGAATGAGCAGTTCTTC.

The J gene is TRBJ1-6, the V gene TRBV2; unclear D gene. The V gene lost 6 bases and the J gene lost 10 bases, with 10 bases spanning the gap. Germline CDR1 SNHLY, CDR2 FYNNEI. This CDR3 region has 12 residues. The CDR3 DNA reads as TGTGCCAGCAGCGGGAGGTTGTCACCCCTCCACTTT. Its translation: CASSGRLSPLHF.

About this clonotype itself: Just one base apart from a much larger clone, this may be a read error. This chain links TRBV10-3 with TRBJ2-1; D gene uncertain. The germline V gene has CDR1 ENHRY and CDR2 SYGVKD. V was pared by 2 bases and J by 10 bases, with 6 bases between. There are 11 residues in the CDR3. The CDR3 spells CAISEPNEQFF. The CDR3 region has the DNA TGTGCCATCAGTGAGCCTAACGAGCAGTTCTTC.

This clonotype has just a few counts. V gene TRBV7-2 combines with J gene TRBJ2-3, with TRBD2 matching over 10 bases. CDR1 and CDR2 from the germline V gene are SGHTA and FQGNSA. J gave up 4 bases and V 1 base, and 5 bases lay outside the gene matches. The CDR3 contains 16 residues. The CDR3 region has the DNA TGTGCCAGCAGCTTAGGAGCGGGGGGGAGCTCAGATACGCAGTATTTT. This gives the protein CASSLGAGGSSDTQYF.

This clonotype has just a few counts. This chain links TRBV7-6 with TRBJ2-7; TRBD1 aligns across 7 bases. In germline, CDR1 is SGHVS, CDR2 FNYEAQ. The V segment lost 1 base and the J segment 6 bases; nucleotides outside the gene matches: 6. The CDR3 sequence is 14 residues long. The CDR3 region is CASSLVDRISEQYF. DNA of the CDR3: TGTGCCAGCAGCTTAGTGGACAGGATAAGCGAGCAGTACTTC.

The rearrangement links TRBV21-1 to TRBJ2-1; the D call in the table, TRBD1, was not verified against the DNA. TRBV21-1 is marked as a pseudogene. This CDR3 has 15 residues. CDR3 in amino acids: CASSKAGGSSYEQFF. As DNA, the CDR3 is TGTGCCAGCAGCAAAGCAGGGGGGAGCTCCTACGAGCAGTTCTTC.

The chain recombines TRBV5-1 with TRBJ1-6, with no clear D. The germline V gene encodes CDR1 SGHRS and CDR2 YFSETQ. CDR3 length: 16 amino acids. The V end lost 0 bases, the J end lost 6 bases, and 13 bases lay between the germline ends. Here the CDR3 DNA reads TGCGCCAGCAGCTTGGAGTGGCAGGCTCCTAATTCACCCCTCCACTTT. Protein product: CASSLEWQAPNSPLHF.